This T cell receptor (beta chain) was recorded in a study of blood T cell repertoires in COVID-19. Study-wide background: Sites across the United States, Italy and Spain contributed samples from acute and convalescent COVID-19.

Produced via immunoSEQ multiplex PCR; TCRdb's table is partial and in-frame only. Of tens of thousands of clones in the sample, 88% are singletons; the top ten hold about 17%. This sequence was found in a man between 70 and 80 years old with acute or convalescent COVID-19. The sequenced sample was peripheral blood.

For the CDR3, the DNA is TGTGCCAGCAGCACCCGGGGAGGGAACACCGGGGAGCTGTTTTTT. Translation gives CASSTRGGNTGELFF. The genes are TRBV11-3 and TRBJ2-2; tentative D call: TRBD2 (6 bases). V was clipped by 5 bases and J by 1 base, with 11 bases between them. The CDR3 spans 15 residues. Germline V gene sequence: CDR1 SGHNT, CDR2 YENEEA.